These 25 T cell receptor beta chains originate from one sample sequenced in a study of T cells in Graves' hyperthyroidism and ophthalmopathy. Amplified TCR beta CDR3 regions derived from RNA transcripts. HTBI primers were used for first-round RT-PCR of the TCR CDR3. From the multiplex PCR reads, TCRdb called clonotypes with MiXCR, one entry per CDR3 protein. Among hundreds of thousands of distinct CDR3 sequences listed, about 18% were seen once. The specimen sequenced was blood. The receptors derive from a woman aged 18-29 years with Graves' hyperthyroidism.

This clonotype was counted ten times or more. V gene TRBV7-8 combines with J gene TRBJ1-6; 11 bases line up with TRBD1. This CDR3 comprises 15 residues. V gave up 8 bases and J gave up 8 bases; unmatched junction bases: 8. CDR1 is SGHVS, CDR2 FQNEAQ, per germline. CDR3 DNA sequence: TGTGCCAGCGCCTACCCGGGACAGGGGGATTCACCCCTCCACTTT. Encoded protein: CASAYPGQGDSPLHF.

This clonotype was detected ten times or more. V is TRBV12-3 or TRBV12-4 and J is TRBJ1-5, with D unclear. The V gene lost 6 bases and the J gene lost 7 bases, with 19 bases spanning the gap. The CDR3 is 15 amino acids. The CDR3 sequence: CASSPGPGPGQPQHF. In DNA, the CDR3 is TGTGCCAGCAGCCCCGGGCCAGGCCCCGGACAGCCCCAGCATTTT.

This clonotype was counted many times. The chain uses TRBV7-9 and TRBJ1-3, with no clear D. V lost 10 bases to trimming and J lost 4 bases, with 14 bases between them. CDR3 size: 13 residues. Germline CDR1 and CDR2: SEHNR and FQNEAQ (reference sequence). The CDR3, as DNA: TGTGCCACCCTACAAATCTTCGGAAACACCATATATTTT. Protein sequence: CATLQIFGNTIYF.

This clonotype was counted a few times. This sequence joins TRBV3-1 and TRBJ1-1; D call uncertain. This CDR3 is 15 amino acids long. CDR1 LGHDT and CDR2 YNNKEL come from the germline V gene (reference sequence). Trimming stripped 4 bases from V and 0 bases from J, with 12 bases between. The CDR3 sequence is CASSPRLGLNTEAFF. CDR3 nucleotides: TGTGCCAGCAGCCCTCGGTTGGGTTTGAACACTGAAGCTTTCTTT.

This clonotype occurred many times. A read error is possible here, since a much larger clone lies one base away. V gene TRBV7-7 combines with J gene TRBJ2-5; unclear D gene. Germline V lookup: CDR1 SSHAT, CDR2 FNYEAQ (reference sequence). The CDR3 spans 14 residues. This CDR3 reads CASSSAATSETQYF. For the CDR3, the DNA is TGTGCTAGCAGCTCGGCGGCAACTTCTGAGACCCAGTACTTC.

This clonotype was recorded at least ten times. The rearrangement links TRBV3-1 to TRBJ1-2; D perhaps matches TRBD1 (6 bases). Trimming stripped 4 bases from V and 2 bases from J, with 11 bases between. Per germline, CDR1 LGHDT and CDR2 YNNKEL (reference sequence). The CDR3 sequence is 14 residues long. The CDR3 nucleotides are TGTGCCAGCAGCCCGGGGGCAGGGAACTATGGCTACACCTTC. This codes for CASSPGAGNYGYTF.

This clonotype has ten or more counts. The chain combines TRBV29-1 with TRBJ1-2, with D unresolved. The ends were cut back, 4 bases at V and 4 bases at J, with 13 bases in the middle. Germline V gene data show CDR1 as SQVTM and CDR2 as ANQGSEA. The CDR3 extends over 13 amino acids. The CDR3 is CSVGSAGLYGYTF. CDR3 nucleotide sequence: TGCAGCGTTGGGTCGGCTGGGCTCTATGGCTACACCTTC.

V gene TRBV5-1 combines with J gene TRBJ2-5; D remains unclear. This CDR3 comprises 14 residues. CDR1 and CDR2 from the germline V gene are SGHRS and YFSETQ. The ends were cut back, 5 bases at V and 2 bases at J, with 13 bases in the middle. For the CDR3, the DNA is TGCGCCAGCAGGCAAAACTATCAGCAAGAGACCCAGTACTTC. This codes for CASRQNYQQETQYF.

This clonotype has a count of ten or more. The chain has TRBV2 and TRBJ1-5, with D perhaps matching TRBD1 (5 bases). The CDR3 covers 16 residues. V shed 8 bases and J shed 3 bases, with 20 bases lying between them. In germline, CDR1 is SNHLY, CDR2 FYNNEI. CDR3 bases: TGTGCCAGCCCGATAGGGACTGCAACCATCAATCAGCCCCAGCATTTT. Residues: CASPIGTATINQPQHF. Full variable domain (outside the CDR3, taken from reference TRBV2 and TRBJ1-5): EPEVTQTPSHQVTQMGQEVILRCVPISNHLYFYWYRQILGQKVEFLVSFYNNEISEKSEIFDDQFSVERPDGSNFTLKIRSTKLEDSAMYFCASPIGTATINQPQHFGDGTRLSIL.

The chain is built from TRBV3-1 and TRBJ2-7; 8 bases align to TRBD1. CDR1 and CDR2 from the germline V gene are LGHDT and YNNKEL (reference sequence). There are 14 residues in the CDR3. V was pared by 3 bases and J by 3 bases, with 4 bases of the junction left unmatched. The CDR3 here is CASSHRGPHYEQYF. Written as DNA, the CDR3 is TGTGCCAGCAGCCACAGGGGGCCGCACTACGAGCAGTACTTC.

In this sample, this clonotype turned up many times. The gene calls are TRBV9 and TRBJ2-5; TRBD2 agrees at 11 bases. This CDR3 spans 16 amino acids. CDR1 SGDLS and CDR2 YYNGEE come from the germline V gene. Unmatched junction bases numbered 7, after V lost 1 base and J lost 5 bases. CDR3 residues: CASSVSPSGGRETQYF. CDR3 bases: TGTGCCAGCAGCGTATCTCCTAGCGGGGGGCGGGAGACCCAGTACTTC.

The table lists this clonotype with many counts. The chain carries TRBV20-1 and TRBJ1-5; weak D call: TRBD1 (5 bases). The length of the CDR3 is 14 residues. V lost 6 bases, J lost 5 bases, and 17 bases lay in between. Per the germline V gene, CDR1 is DFQATT and CDR2 is SNEGSKA (reference sequence). CDR3 residues: CSAAWVGADQPQHF. The CDR3 bases are TGCAGTGCCGCGTGGGTCGGGGCCGATCAGCCCCAGCATTTT.

This clonotype was picked up many times. This chain joins TRBV7-9 and TRBJ1-3, with no clear D. The CDR3 sequence is 15 residues long. CDR1 is SEHNR and CDR2 is FQNEAQ in the germline V gene (reference sequence). The ends were cut back, 5 bases at V and 0 bases at J, with 11 bases in the middle. CDR3 protein: CASSRAANSGNTIYF. Here the CDR3 DNA reads TGTGCCAGCAGCCGCGCGGCGAACTCTGGAAACACCATATATTTT.

This clonotype was seen at least ten times. The V gene is TRBV6-5, the J gene TRBJ2-4; D remains ambiguous. The CDR3 spans 15 residues. CDR1 is MNHEY and CDR2 is SVGAGI in the germline V gene. Between the trimmed V and J ends, which lost 10 bases and 2 bases, there was a span of 18 bases. The chain's CDR3 is CATWGRALTKNIQYF. In nucleotides, the CDR3 is TGTGCCACCTGGGGAAGGGCTCTAACCAAAAACATTCAGTACTTC.

This clonotype has ten or more counts. The chain is built from TRBV28 and TRBJ2-7; TRBD2 matches 10 bases. The V gene's germline CDR1 is MDHEN and CDR2 SYDVKM. This CDR3 spans 14 amino acids. Trimming cost V 7 bases and J 5 bases; bases outside gene matches: 8. The CDR3, as DNA: TGTGCCAGCAACTCGCCAAGCGGGGGGGACGAGCAGTACTTC. Encoded protein: CASNSPSGGDEQYF.

A few counts support this clonotype. This CDR3 is missing its conserved last phenylalanine or tryptophan, likely due to a read error. The chain carries TRBV5-1 and TRBJ2-7; 8 bases line up with TRBD2. The length of the CDR3 is 15 residues. V shed 3 bases, J shed 9 bases, and the junction held 14 bases outside the gene matches. CDR1 is SGHRS and CDR2 is YFSETQ in the germline V gene. DNA of the CDR3: TGCGCCAGCAGCTCCGAGACGGGGGGGGCTTCTTGGCAGTACCTC. It encodes CASSSETGGASWQYL.

This clonotype was found a few times. The chain links TRBV18 to TRBJ1-5, with D perhaps matching TRBD1 (6 bases). V was shortened by 2 bases and J by 7 bases, with 18 bases between the two germline ends. The germline CDR1 and CDR2 sequences are KGHSH and LQKENI. The CDR3 is 16 residues long. The CDR3, as DNA: TGTGCCAGCTCACCAAGGTTCGTCCAGGGGTACCAGCCCCAGCATTTT. It yields the protein CASSPRFVQGYQPQHF.

The chain joins TRBV6-2 or TRBV6-3 to TRBJ2-2; D is undetermined. Germline V lookup: CDR1 MNHEY, CDR2 SVGEGT. Trimming left V 3 bases short and J 0 bases short, with 8 bases between. The CDR3 spans 15 residues. The chain's CDR3 is CASSYTGANTGELFF. CDR3 sequence (DNA): TGTGCCAGCAGTTATACGGGTGCGAACACCGGGGAGCTGTTTTTT.

This clonotype was seen repeatedly, ten times or more. V gene TRBV12-3 or TRBV12-4 combines with J gene TRBJ1-1, with unresolved D. Trimming took off 4 bases at V and 1 base at J, with 13 bases between the two ends. CDR3 size: 15 residues. As DNA, the CDR3 is TGTGCCAGCAGTTCCCCGACACGATCGAACACTGAAGCTTTCTTT. As protein: CASSSPTRSNTEAFF.

This clonotype was observed at least ten times. The chain couples TRBV20-1 to TRBJ2-4; D is tentatively TRBD1 or TRBD2 (5 bases each). Trimming took off 3 bases at V and 5 bases at J, with 20 bases between the two ends. CDR1 and CDR2 (germline): DFQATT, SNEGSKA (reference sequence). The CDR3 consists of 16 residues. CDR3 DNA sequence: TGCAGTGCTAGTTATCTCGGGGACCTTTTCCAAAACATTCAGTACTTC. It specifies CSASYLGDLFQNIQYF.

The chain combines TRBV5-1 with TRBJ1-1; D is unresolved. The V and J ends lost 3 bases and 1 base respectively, with 10 bases between them. Germline V gene lookup returns CDR1 SGHRS and CDR2 YFSETQ. The CDR3 sequence is 14 residues long. The DNA of the CDR3 is TGCGCCAGCAGCTCCTTGGCAACGAACACTGAAGCTTTCTTT. This encodes CASSSLATNTEAFF.

This clonotype has a count of ten or more. This chain connects TRBV30 to TRBJ2-7; 7 bases align to TRBD1. Germline CDR1 GTSNPN, CDR2 SVGIG (reference sequence). V shed 0 bases, J shed 1 base, and the junction held 9 bases outside the gene matches. CDR3 length equals 16 residues. DNA of the CDR3: TGTGCCTGGAGTGTTCTTCCCGGGACAGAGTCCTACGAGCAGTACTTC. Its protein is CAWSVLPGTESYEQYF. Supplemented by reference TRBV30 and TRBJ2-7, the full variable domain reads SQTIHQWPATLVQPVGSPLSLECTVEGTSNPNLYWYRQAAGRGLQLLFYSVGIGQISSEVPQNLSASRPQDRQFILSSKKLLLSDSGFYLCAWSVLPGTESYEQYFGPGTRLTVT.

This clonotype was detected ten times or more. The chain joins TRBV19 to TRBJ2-7, with 9 nucleotides matching TRBD1. With 3 bases clipped from V and 6 bases from J, the junction kept 9 bases outside the gene matches. The CDR3 spans 15 residues. Per the germline V gene, CDR1 is LNHDA and CDR2 is SQIVND (reference sequence). Written as DNA, the CDR3 is TGTGCCAGTAGTATTTCAGGACAGGGGTTACTCGAGCAGTACTTC. Protein sequence: CASSISGQGLLEQYF.

This clonotype appeared many times. The chain links TRBV2 to TRBJ1-5, with D perhaps TRBD1 (5 bases). CDR3 length: 15 residues. V lost 3 bases and J lost 1, with 10 bases in between. Germline loops: CDR1 SNHLY, CDR2 FYNNEI. In DNA form, the CDR3 reads TGTGCCAGCAGTGACTCCGGGACCAGCAATCAGCCCCAGCATTTT. This sequence encodes CASSDSGTSNQPQHF.

The J gene is TRBJ2-5, the V gene TRBV15; 15 bases match TRBD2. CDR1 and CDR2 (germline): LNHNV, YYDKDF (reference sequence). J gave up 1 base and V 3 bases, and 0 bases lay outside the gene matches. The CDR3 is 16 amino acids. The CDR3 region has the DNA TGTGCCACCAGCAGGGGACTAGCGGGGGGCCAAGAGACCCAGTACTTC. Amino acids: CATSRGLAGGQETQYF.